These T cell receptor beta chains were read from a single sample in a study of blood T cells in healthy people across ages. MiXCR, applied by TCRdb to the 5' RACE reads, yields one record per CDR3 protein. Of some 1.7 million distinct CDR3 sequences detected, 28% appear once; the ten largest clones hold 7% to 9%. Sequences were obtained from blood. The receptors shown here come from a woman between 25 and 40 years old in good health. Each CDR3 is given with its conserved first and last residue. D genes are given only for firm matches. Clone size is stated in some rows and not others, as once, few, many or a class when expanded.

D gene: NA
V gene: TRBV7-3
J gene: TRBJ2-1
clone size: NA
CDR3 protein: CASSLGGGASLDEQFF
CDR3 DNA: TGTGCCAGCAGCTTAGGGGGGGGGGCTAGCTTGGATGAGCAGTTCTTC

D gene: NA
V gene: TRBV7-6
J gene: TRBJ2-2
clone size: NA
CDR3 protein: CASSFKLGSTGELFF
CDR3 DNA: TGTGCCAGCAGCTTTAAACTAGGCTCCACCGGGGAGCTGTTTTTT

D gene: TRBD2
V gene: TRBV10-3
J gene: TRBJ2-1
clone size: many
CDR3 protein: CAISDPAGTSGSNEQFF
CDR3 DNA: TGTGCCATCAGTGACCCGGCCGGGACTAGCGGGAGCAATGAGCAGTTCTTC

D gene: NA
V gene: TRBV6-5
J gene: TRBJ2-7
clone size: many
CDR3 protein: CASWERGTYEQYF
CDR3 DNA: TGTGCCAGCTGGGAACGGGGAACCTACGAGCAGTACTTC

D gene: TRBD2
V gene: TRBV5-1
J gene: TRBJ2-1
clone size: NA
CDR3 protein: CASSLGLAGTGNEQFF
CDR3 DNA: TGCGCCAGCAGCTTGGGACTAGCGGGGACGGGCAATGAGCAGTTCTTC

D gene: NA
V gene: TRBV5-1
J gene: TRBJ2-5
clone size: many
CDR3 protein: CASSLSSQETQYF
CDR3 DNA: TGCGCCAGCAGCTTGAGCTCTCAAGAGACCCAGTACTTC

D gene: NA
V gene: TRBV18
J gene: TRBJ1-1
clone size: NA
CDR3 protein: CASSPPTRTEAFF
CDR3 DNA: TGTGCCAGCTCACCGCCCACTAGAACTGAAGCTTTCTTT

D gene: TRBD1
V gene: TRBV6-6
J gene: TRBJ1-1
clone size: few
CDR3 protein: CASSYSQGARTEAFF
CDR3 DNA: TGTGCCAGCAGTTACTCCCAGGGGGCTAGGACTGAAGCTTTCTTT

D gene: TRBD1
V gene: TRBV20-1
J gene: TRBJ1-1
clone size: NA
CDR3 protein: CSAPGTVNTEAFF
CDR3 DNA: TGCAGTGCTCCGGGGACAGTGAACACTGAAGCTTTCTTT

D gene: NA
V gene: TRBV20-1
J gene: TRBJ1-5
clone size: NA
CDR3 protein: CSARDRNSNQPQHF
CDR3 DNA: TGCAGTGCGAGAGACAGGAATAGCAATCAGCCCCAGCATTTT

D gene: TRBD2
V gene: TRBV2
J gene: TRBJ2-7
clone size: few
CDR3 protein: CASIPSGNYEQYF
CDR3 DNA: TGTGCCAGCATCCCTAGCGGGAATTACGAGCAGTACTTC

D gene: NA
V gene: TRBV4-1
J gene: TRBJ2-7
clone size: few
CDR3 protein: CASSQDKARQPNREQYF
CDR3 DNA: TGCGCCAGCAGCCAAGATAAGGCCCGACAGCCTAATCGCGAGCAGTACTTC

D gene: NA
V gene: TRBV5-4
J gene: TRBJ2-1
clone size: few
CDR3 protein: CASSSQGWRDSYNEQFF
CDR3 DNA: TGTGCCAGCAGCTCGCAGGGATGGCGGGACTCCTACAATGAGCAGTTCTTC

D gene: TRBD2
V gene: TRBV12-3/TRBV12-4
J gene: TRBJ2-3
clone size: NA
CDR3 protein: CASRPNRGEGHTQYF
CDR3 DNA: TGTGCCAGCAGACCCAACCGGGGGGAGGGTCATACGCAGTATTTT

D gene: TRBD2
V gene: TRBV9
J gene: TRBJ2-7
clone size: NA
CDR3 protein: CASSAGLAENYEQYF
CDR3 DNA: TGTGCCAGCAGCGCCGGACTAGCGGAAAACTACGAGCAGTACTTC

D gene: NA
V gene: TRBV12-3/TRBV12-4
J gene: TRBJ1-5
clone size: few
CDR3 protein: CASSWNSADQPQHF
CDR3 DNA: TGTGCCAGCAGTTGGAACAGCGCCGATCAGCCCCAGCATTTT

D gene: NA
V gene: TRBV7-3
J gene: TRBJ1-6
clone size: NA
CDR3 protein: CASSLSGTSPLHF
CDR3 DNA: TGTGCCAGCAGCTTAAGCGGAACTTCACCCCTCCACTTT

D gene: TRBD2
V gene: TRBV6-1
J gene: TRBJ2-7
clone size: few
CDR3 protein: CASSAVTGLADEQYF
CDR3 DNA: TGTGCCAGCAGTGCAGTGACGGGACTAGCCGACGAGCAGTACTTC

D gene: TRBD1
V gene: TRBV29-1
J gene: TRBJ2-2
clone size: once
CDR3 protein: CGVRTGALNTGELFF
CDR3 DNA: TGCGGCGTGCGGACAGGGGCCTTGAACACCGGGGAGCTGTTTTTT

D gene: NA
V gene: TRBV7-2
J gene: TRBJ2-2
clone size: NA
CDR3 protein: CASSFRGTGELSF
CDR3 DNA: TGTGCCAGCAGCTTCCGAGGAACCGGGGAGCTGTCTTTT

D gene: TRBD2
V gene: TRBV7-2
J gene: TRBJ2-4
clone size: few
CDR3 protein: CASSDSGGGVQYF
CDR3 DNA: TGTGCCAGCAGCGATAGCGGGGGCGGCGTTCAGTACTTC

D gene: TRBD1
V gene: TRBV9
J gene: TRBJ2-5
clone size: few
CDR3 protein: CASSSSRDRGREQYF
CDR3 DNA: TGTGCCAGCAGCTCCAGCAGGGACAGGGGACGGGAGCAGTACTTC

D gene: TRBD1
V gene: TRBV28
J gene: TRBJ1-2
clone size: NA
CDR3 protein: CASSLQGAVGYTF
CDR3 DNA: TGTGCCAGCAGTCTTCAGGGGGCGGTAGGCTACACCTTC

D gene: NA
V gene: TRBV29-1
J gene: TRBJ1-4
clone size: few
CDR3 protein: CSARRNEKLFF
CDR3 DNA: TGCAGCGCTCGAAGAAATGAAAAACTGTTTTTT

D gene: NA
V gene: TRBV20-1
J gene: TRBJ2-3
clone size: NA
CDR3 protein: CSARDLGSNTDTQYF
CDR3 DNA: TGCAGTGCTAGAGATTTGGGGAGTAACACAGATACGCAGTATTTT

D gene: TRBD2
V gene: TRBV20-1
J gene: TRBJ2-7
clone size: NA
CDR3 protein: CSAAPGLADYVQYF
CDR3 DNA: TGCAGTGCTGCCCCAGGGCTAGCGGACTACGTGCAGTACTTC

D gene: TRBD1
V gene: TRBV5-1
J gene: TRBJ2-1
clone size: few
CDR3 protein: CASSQGQGGDNEQFF
CDR3 DNA: TGCGCCAGCAGCCAAGGACAGGGTGGCGACAATGAGCAGTTCTTC

D gene: NA
V gene: TRBV5-1
J gene: TRBJ2-3
clone size: NA
CDR3 protein: CASSSVGGHPRGRDTQYF
CDR3 DNA: TGCGCCAGCAGCTCGGTGGGGGGACACCCACGAGGAAGAGATACGCAGTATTTT

D gene: TRBD2
V gene: TRBV20-1
J gene: TRBJ2-1
clone size: NA
CDR3 protein: CCARDLAGGSYNEQFF
CDR3 DNA: TGCTGTGCCCGCGACTTGGCGGGGGGCTCCTACAATGAGCAGTTCTTC

D gene: TRBD1
V gene: TRBV6-5
J gene: TRBJ1-2
clone size: many
CDR3 protein: CAARQGILGYTF
CDR3 DNA: TGTGCCGCCAGACAGGGTATTTTAGGCTACACCTTC

D gene: TRBD1
V gene: TRBV6-5
J gene: TRBJ2-7
clone size: NA
CDR3 protein: CASRPGTGGEAQYF
CDR3 DNA: TGTGCCAGCAGACCCGGGACAGGGGGGGAGGCCCAGTACTTC

D gene: NA
V gene: TRBV10-2
J gene: TRBJ1-6
clone size: few
CDR3 protein: CARGGSHNSPLHF
CDR3 DNA: TGCGCCAGGGGGGGGTCCCATAATTCACCCCTCCACTTT

D gene: NA
V gene: TRBV5-1
J gene: TRBJ1-6
clone size: NA
CDR3 protein: CASRPDPGNSPLHF
CDR3 DNA: TGCGCCAGCAGACCAGACCCGGGAAATTCACCCCTCCACTTT

D gene: TRBD2
V gene: TRBV20-1
J gene: TRBJ2-1
clone size: many
CDR3 protein: CSARKLAGQYNEQFF
CDR3 DNA: TGCAGTGCTAGAAAACTAGCGGGGCAATACAATGAGCAGTTCTTC

D gene: NA
V gene: TRBV5-1
J gene: TRBJ2-7
clone size: NA
CDR3 protein: CASKPGGSYNEQYF
CDR3 DNA: TGCGCCAGCAAGCCGGGGGGCTCCTACAATGAGCAGTACTTC

D gene: NA
V gene: TRBV5-5
J gene: TRBJ2-1
clone size: NA
CDR3 protein: CASSALYLRYNEQFF
CDR3 DNA: TGTGCCAGCAGCGCCCTCTATCTGCGGTATAATGAGCAGTTCTTC

D gene: NA
V gene: TRBV7-2
J gene: TRBJ1-2
clone size: many
CDR3 protein: CASSYSQGLGYGYTF
CDR3 DNA: TGTGCCAGCAGCTACAGTCAAGGGCTGGGCTATGGCTACACCTTC

D gene: NA
V gene: TRBV12-3/TRBV12-4
J gene: TRBJ2-1
clone size: NA
CDR3 protein: CASSSTSQPTNEQFF
CDR3 DNA: TGTGCCAGCAGTTCAACATCCCAGCCAACAAATGAGCAGTTCTTC

D gene: NA
V gene: TRBV2
J gene: TRBJ2-7
clone size: NA
CDR3 protein: CASRDQGNPTYEQYF
CDR3 DNA: TGTGCCAGCAGAGACCAGGGAAACCCAACCTACGAGCAGTACTTC

D gene: TRBD2
V gene: TRBV7-3
J gene: TRBJ2-1
clone size: NA
CDR3 protein: CASSLLAGGQNEQFF
CDR3 DNA: TGTGCCAGCAGCTTACTAGCGGGAGGGCAGAATGAGCAGTTCTTC

D gene: NA
V gene: TRBV3-1
J gene: TRBJ2-7
clone size: many
CDR3 protein: CASSPEPSDYEQYF
CDR3 DNA: TGTGCCAGCAGCCCAGAACCTAGCGACTACGAGCAGTACTTC

D gene: NA
V gene: TRBV4-1
J gene: TRBJ1-4
clone size: many
CDR3 protein: CASSHPPGREREKLFF
CDR3 DNA: TGCGCCAGCAGCCATCCTCCGGGCAGGGAGAGGGAAAAACTGTTTTTT

D gene: NA
V gene: TRBV20-1
J gene: TRBJ2-5
clone size: few
CDR3 protein: CSARQTGTLETQYF
CDR3 DNA: TGCAGTGCTAGGCAGACTGGGACTCTGGAGACCCAGTACTTC

D gene: NA
V gene: TRBV27
J gene: TRBJ1-6
clone size: few
CDR3 protein: CASSSESEYNSPLHF
CDR3 DNA: TGTGCCAGCAGTTCGGAATCGGAATATAATTCACCCCTCCACTTT

D gene: TRBD1
V gene: TRBV20-1
J gene: TRBJ1-2
clone size: few
CDR3 protein: CSASPGTGVGGYTF
CDR3 DNA: TGCAGTGCGAGCCCCGGGACAGGGGTGGGGGGCTACACCTTC

D gene: TRBD1
V gene: TRBV20-1
J gene: TRBJ2-3
clone size: NA
CDR3 protein: CSARRQGPGDTQYF
CDR3 DNA: TGCAGTGCTAGAAGACAGGGACCCGGCGATACGCAGTATTTT

D gene: NA
V gene: TRBV27
J gene: TRBJ1-3
clone size: NA
CDR3 protein: CASFDRGHRSGNTIYF
CDR3 DNA: TGTGCCAGCTTTGATAGGGGACACCGCTCTGGAAACACCATATATTTT

D gene: NA
V gene: TRBV20-1
J gene: TRBJ2-3
clone size: few
CDR3 protein: CSASRGRSPSTDTQYF
CDR3 DNA: TGCAGTGCTAGCAGGGGACGGTCCCCTAGCACAGATACGCAGTATTTT

D gene: NA
V gene: TRBV10-3
J gene: TRBJ1-2
clone size: few
CDR3 protein: CAISESTERHYTF
CDR3 DNA: TGTGCCATCAGTGAGTCGACGGAACGGCACTACACCTTC

D gene: TRBD2
V gene: TRBV6-2/TRBV6-3
J gene: TRBJ2-1
clone size: NA
CDR3 protein: CASSFTSGSRDEQFF
CDR3 DNA: TGTGCCAGCAGTTTCACTAGCGGGAGTAGAGATGAGCAGTTCTTC

D gene: NA
V gene: TRBV12-3/TRBV12-4
J gene: TRBJ2-1
clone size: NA
CDR3 protein: CASSTRPSSNEQFF
CDR3 DNA: TGTGCCAGCAGCACTCGTCCTAGTTCCAATGAGCAGTTCTTC

D gene: NA
V gene: TRBV5-1
J gene: TRBJ2-3
clone size: NA
CDR3 protein: CASSPAGSPVNTDTQYF
CDR3 DNA: TGCGCCAGCAGCCCTGCCGGAAGCCCGGTAAACACAGATACGCAGTATTTT